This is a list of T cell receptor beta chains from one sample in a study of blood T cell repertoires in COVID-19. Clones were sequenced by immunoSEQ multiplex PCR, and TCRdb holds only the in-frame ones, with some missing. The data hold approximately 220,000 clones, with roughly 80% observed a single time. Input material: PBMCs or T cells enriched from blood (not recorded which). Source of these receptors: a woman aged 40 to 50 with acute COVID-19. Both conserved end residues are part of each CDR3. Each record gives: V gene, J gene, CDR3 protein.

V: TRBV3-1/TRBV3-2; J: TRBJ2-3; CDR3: CASSQEGGLLTDTQYF
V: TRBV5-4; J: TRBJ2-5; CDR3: CASSLQTEETQYF
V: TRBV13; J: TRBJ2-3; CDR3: CASSLSLAGEGTDTQYF
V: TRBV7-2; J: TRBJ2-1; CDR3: CASSFPGTSGYSYNEQFF
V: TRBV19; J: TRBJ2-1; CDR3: CASSRTGFSYNEQFF
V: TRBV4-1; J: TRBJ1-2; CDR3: CASSQPNTGIYGYTF
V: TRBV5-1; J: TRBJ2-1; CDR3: CASSSSGLAGLNEQFF
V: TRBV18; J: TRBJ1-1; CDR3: CASSPQGADTEAFF
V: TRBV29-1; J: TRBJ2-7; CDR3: CSVERTGPSYEQYF
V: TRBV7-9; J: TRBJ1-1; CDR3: CASRSGQLNTEAFF
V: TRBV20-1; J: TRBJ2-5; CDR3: CSARSQETQYF
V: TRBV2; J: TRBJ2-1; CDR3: CASSSATTYNEQFF
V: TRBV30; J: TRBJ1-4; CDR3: CACTSTNEKLFF
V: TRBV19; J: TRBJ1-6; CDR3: CASSSGQIAAGKLGSPLHF
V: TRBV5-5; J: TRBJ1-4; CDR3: CASSLQGADEKLFF
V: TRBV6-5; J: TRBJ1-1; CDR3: CASSYSLGYTEAFF
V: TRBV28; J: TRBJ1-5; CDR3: CASNLQVPSNQPQHF
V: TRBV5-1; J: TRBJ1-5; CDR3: CASSFTGDQPQHF
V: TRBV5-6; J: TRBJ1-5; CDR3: CASSLYNGGNNQPQHF
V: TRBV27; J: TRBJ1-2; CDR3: CASSFAGVGGYTF
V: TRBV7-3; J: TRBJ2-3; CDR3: CASSLTGLAGGGGDTQYF
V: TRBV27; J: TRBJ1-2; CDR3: CASSLSRSGRGYTF
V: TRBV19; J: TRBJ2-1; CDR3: CATRAGGRKDEQFF
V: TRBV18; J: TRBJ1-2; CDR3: CASSEDTYPNYGYTF
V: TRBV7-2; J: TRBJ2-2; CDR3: CASRAGTGMAGELFF
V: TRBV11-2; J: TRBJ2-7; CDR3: CASSSQGPLSYEQYF
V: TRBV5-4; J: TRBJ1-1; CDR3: CASSFKMSTWGRTEAFF
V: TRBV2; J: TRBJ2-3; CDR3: CASRRIGTGRTDTQYF
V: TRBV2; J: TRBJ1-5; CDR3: CASSERGGRPQHF
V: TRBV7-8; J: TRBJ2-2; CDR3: CASSLAVAGELFF
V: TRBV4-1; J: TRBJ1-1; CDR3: CASSQDPDRVSVNTEAFF
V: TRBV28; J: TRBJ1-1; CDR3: CASSPVWGQGNTEAFF
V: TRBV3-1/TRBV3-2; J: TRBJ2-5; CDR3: CASSQQAMGGRATETQYF
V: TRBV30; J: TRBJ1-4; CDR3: CAWTRGNEKLFF
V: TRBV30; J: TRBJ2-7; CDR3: CAWEATLTYEQYF
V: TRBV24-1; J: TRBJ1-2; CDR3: CATSDSHDRTLPYGYTF
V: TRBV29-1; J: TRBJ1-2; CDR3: CSGDRAYYGYTF
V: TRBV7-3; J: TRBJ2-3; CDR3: CASSSSGGAGTDTQYF
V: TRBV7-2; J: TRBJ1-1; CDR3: CASSRDSLGEAFF
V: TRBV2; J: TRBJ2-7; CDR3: CASSDPSGHVYEQYF
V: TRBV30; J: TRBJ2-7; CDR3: CAWSVPGGYEQYF
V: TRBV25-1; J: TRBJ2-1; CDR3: CASSPSTRNEQFF
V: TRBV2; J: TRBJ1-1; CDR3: CASSGRWAPNTEAFF